The TCR beta chain described here comes from a study of T cell responses to AZD1222 COVID-19 vaccine. V gave up 2 bases and J gave up 1 base, with 9 bases separating them. In germline, CDR1 is SNHLY, CDR2 FYNNEI. This CDR3 is 15 amino acids long. This clone was detected once. Sequencing was performed with immunoSEQ multiplex PCR; in TCRdb, only in-frame clones are kept and a portion is missing. Here the sample spans about 120,000 clones, about 90% being singletons. Material: peripheral blood, obtained on day 0 of AZD1222 vaccination. The rearrangement joins TRBV2 to TRBJ1-3; no reliable D call. This clonotype was sampled from an adult in good health. CDR3 loop: CASSERGISGNTIYF. For the CDR3, the DNA is TGTGCCAGCAGTGAAAGAGGAATATCTGGAAACACCATATATTTT.